Following are 32 T cell receptor beta chains from one sample sequenced in a study of PD-1 blockade in classical Hodgkin lymphoma. Produced via immunoSEQ multiplex PCR; TCRdb's table is partial and in-frame only. The table has 9,500 or so clones, around four fifths seen once. Time point specified: cycle 4 day 1 (C4D1), after 6 weeks of nivolumab. Brentuximab vedotin exposure varied, and every patient relapsed after autologous stem cell transplantation. Sequences were derived from peripheral blood mononuclear cells (PBMCs), sampled before the fourth cycle of nivolumab. All receptors come from a human donor with classical Hodgkin lymphoma.

This sequence joins TRBV19 and TRBJ1-4; 7 bases are shared with TRBD1. From germline, CDR1 is LNHDA and CDR2 SQIVND (reference sequence). V lost 5 bases and J lost 0; bases outside the gene matches: 9. CDR3 length: 17 amino acids. CDR3 DNA sequence: TGTGCCAGTAGTCCCGGAGAGGGGGCGCCAACTAATGAAAAACTGTTTTTT. Protein sequence: CASSPGEGAPTNEKLFF.

The chain is built from TRBV27 and TRBJ2-2; 15 nucleotides line up with TRBD2. This CDR3 contains 17 residues. Per the germline V gene, CDR1 is MNHEY and CDR2 is SMNVEV (reference sequence). J gave up 7 bases and V 4 bases, and 7 bases lay outside the gene matches. The CDR3 coding sequence is TGTGCCAGCAGTTCGGGACTAGCGGGGGGATTGGGCGGGGAGCTGTTTTTT. Translated, it gives CASSSGLAGGLGGELFF.

This clone was seen a single time. The gene calls are TRBV5-1 and TRBJ2-1; 10 nucleotides match TRBD2. The CDR3 has 17 residues. Looked up from germline, CDR1 is SGHRS and CDR2 is YFSETQ. The V segment lost 4 bases and the J segment 0 bases; nucleotides outside the gene matches: 7. CDR3 residues: CASSILAGGRSYNEQFF. For the CDR3, the DNA is TGCGCCAGCAGCATCTTAGCGGGGGGTCGCTCCTACAATGAGCAGTTCTTC. Combining the CDR3 with reference TRBV5-1 and TRBJ2-1 gives the whole variable domain KAGVTQTPRYLIKTRGQQVTLSCSPISGHRSVSWYQQTPGQGLQFLFEYFSETQRNKGNFPGRFSGRQFSNSRSEMNVSTLELGDSALYLCASSILAGGRSYNEQFFGPGTRLTVL.

V and J are TRBV5-2 and TRBJ1-2. TRBV5-2 is a pseudogene segment. The CDR3 is made up of 16 amino acids. CDR3 DNA: TGCGCCAGCAGCCAAGATCTCTCTGGCAGCCGGGCCGGCTACACCTTC. The encoded protein is CASSQDLSGSRAGYTF.

The chain carries TRBV10-3 and TRBJ2-5; the D is unclear. Trimming took off 9 bases at V and 3 bases at J, with 11 bases between the two ends. The CDR3 consists of 12 residues. Germline V CDR1 and CDR2: ENHRY, SYGVKD. The CDR3 loop reads CAIGGAEETQYF. For the CDR3, the DNA is TGTGCCATTGGTGGAGCTGAAGAGACCCAGTACTTC.

The table lists this clone with a few counts. The chain has TRBV5-1 and TRBJ2-4; 12 bases align to TRBD2. From germline, CDR1 is SGHRS and CDR2 YFSETQ. The CDR3 is made up of 19 amino acids. J lost 2 bases, V lost 2 bases, and 11 bases had no gene match. CDR3 sequence reads: CASSFSYQLAGGSKNIQYF. The CDR3 region has the DNA TGCGCCAGCAGCTTCTCATACCAACTAGCGGGAGGTTCCAAAAACATTCAGTACTTC.

The chain carries TRBV5-1 and TRBJ1-2; perhaps TRBD1 as D (6 bases). The CDR3 contains 15 residues. With 2 bases removed from V and 0 bases from J, the gap between germline ends came to 11 bases. Germline lookup yields CDR1 SGHRS and CDR2 YFSETQ. CDR3 residues: CASSLTGMANYGYTF. CDR3 coding DNA: TGCGCCAGCAGCTTAACAGGGATGGCTAACTATGGCTACACCTTC.

J is TRBJ2-2 and V is TRBV6-1; D ambiguous. CDR3 size: 12 residues. Germline CDR1 reads MNHNS; CDR2 reads SASEGT. V shed 4 bases and J shed 4 bases, with 4 bases lying between them. In DNA form, the CDR3 reads TGTGCCAGCAGTGGGGGCACCGGGGAGCTGTTTTTT. Translated, it gives CASSGGTGELFF.

The DNA of the CDR3 is TGTGCCAGCAGTTACCAGGACAGGGGTGGCTACACCTTC. The encoded protein is CASSYQDRGGYTF. The V and J genes are TRBV6-6 and TRBJ1-2; 9 nucleotides align to TRBD1. This CDR3 comprises 13 residues. The ends lost 2 bases at V and 7 bases at J; junction bases unmatched: 2. Germline loops: CDR1 MNHNY, CDR2 SVGAGI (reference sequence).

The chain recombines TRBV28 with TRBJ1-1; D is possibly TRBD1 (5 bases). The V end was cut by 5 bases, the J end by 7 bases, with 17 bases between. This CDR3 region has 14 residues. CDR1 is MDHEN, CDR2 SYDVKM, per germline. The CDR3 DNA is TGTGCCAGCAGTCCATGGCGGGGGGGAAGTGAAGCTTTCTTT. Translation: CASSPWRGGSEAFF.

V is TRBV10-2 and J is TRBJ1-2, with D possibly TRBD1 on 6 matching bases. CDR3 length equals 15 residues. The germline V gene encodes CDR1 WSHSY and CDR2 SAAADI. V lost 7 bases to trimming and J lost 4 bases, with 19 bases between them. CDR3 region: CASKPATGRGYGYTF. The CDR3 coding sequence is TGCGCCAGCAAACCAGCGACAGGCCGAGGCTATGGCTACACCTTC.

This clone was observed once. The rearrangement uses TRBV5-1 and TRBJ2-3; 10 bases map to TRBD2. The CDR3 has 16 amino acids. Germline V gene data show CDR1 as SGHRS and CDR2 as YFSETQ. Trimming cost V 0 bases and J 2 bases; bases outside gene matches: 3. The CDR3 loop is CASSLEAGGSTDTQYF. The CDR3, as DNA: TGCGCCAGCAGCTTGGAAGCGGGGGGGTCCACAGATACGCAGTATTTT.

The rearrangement uses TRBV5-1 and TRBJ2-7; TRBD2 matches at 8 bases. CDR3 size: 15 residues. Trimming at V came to 4 bases and at J to 8 bases, leaving 14 bases not matched to a gene. Germline V lookup: CDR1 SGHRS, CDR2 YFSETQ. CDR3 bases: TGCGCCAGCAGCAACCCCGGGACTAGTGGGAGTCAGCAGTACTTC. It translates to CASSNPGTSGSQQYF.

The chain recombines TRBV18 with TRBJ1-2; 7 bases fit TRBD1. The CDR3 sequence is 13 residues long. The germline V gene encodes CDR1 KGHSH and CDR2 LQKENI. J was trimmed by 2 bases and V by 5 bases; bases with no gene match: 2. The CDR3 coding sequence is TGTGCCAGCTCAGAGGGGGCGAACTATGGCTACACCTTC. Protein product: CASSEGANYGYTF.

V and J are TRBV7-6 and TRBJ2-7, with D possibly TRBD1 on 6 matching bases. Germline V gene data show CDR1 as SGHVS and CDR2 as FNYEAQ. There are 13 residues in the CDR3. V gave up 3 bases and J gave up 4 bases, with 10 bases separating them. The CDR3 DNA reads TGTGCCAGCAGCTTTAACAGGGCGTACGAGCAGTACTTC. Amino acid sequence: CASSFNRAYEQYF.

The DNA for the CDR3 is TGTGCCAGCAGTGGGGCAGGGAACGAAAAACTGTTTTTT. Protein: CASSGAGNEKLFF. The rearrangement uses TRBV27 and TRBJ1-4; possible D gene TRBD1, 5 bases. CDR3 size: 13 residues. Trimming stripped 5 bases from V and 8 bases from J, with 12 bases between. Germline V gene sequence: CDR1 MNHEY, CDR2 SMNVEV (reference sequence).

The chain joins TRBV10-1 to TRBJ2-1; 7 bases are a match to TRBD2. The CDR3 runs 15 residues. Losses at the gene ends were 3 bases for V and 2 bases for J; bases not matched to a gene: 4. The germline V gene has CDR1 WNHNN and CDR2 SYGVQD (reference sequence). The CDR3 coding sequence is TGCGCCAGCAGTGACCCAGCGGGGCCCTACAATGAGCAGTTCTTC. This gives the protein CASSDPAGPYNEQFF.

Written as DNA, the CDR3 is TGTGCCAGCAGTGAAGTAAAGGACAGAACCTACGAGCAGTACTTC. It translates to CASSEVKDRTYEQYF. The rearrangement links TRBV6-1 to TRBJ2-7; TRBD1 might be the D (6 bases). The V gene's germline CDR1 is MNHNS and CDR2 SASEGT. This CDR3 is 15 amino acids long. Between the trimmed V and J ends, which lost 1 base and 2 bases, there was a span of 12 bases.

The chain carries TRBV6-4 and TRBJ2-3, with 8 bases lining up with TRBD2. The CDR3 has 16 amino acids. V was clipped by 5 bases and J by 1 base; unmatched bases: 8. Germline CDR1 and CDR2: MRHNA and SNTAGT. The CDR3 DNA reads TGTGCCAGCAGTTCCAGCGGGGGCTCCGGCACAGATACGCAGTATTTT. It yields the protein CASSSSGGSGTDTQYF.

This clone has a single count. The V and J genes are TRBV11-3 and TRBJ2-3, with D uncertain. CDR3 length: 14 amino acids. Trimming pared 1 base from V and 7 bases from J, leaving 12 bases between. Germline V gene sequence: CDR1 SGHNT, CDR2 YENEEA. In DNA, the CDR3 is TGTGCCAGCAGCTTAGGCGGCGGAGCTTATACGCAGTATTTT. It is translated as CASSLGGGAYTQYF.

The chain is built from TRBV6-4 and TRBJ2-3; perhaps D is TRBD1 or TRBD2 (7 bases each). Trimming left V 3 bases short and J 4 bases short, with 14 bases between. Germline V CDR1 and CDR2: MRHNA, SNTAGT. The CDR3 consists of 15 residues. As DNA, the CDR3 is TGTGCCAGCAGTGAAAGGGAGGGGGCGGCAGATACGCAGTATTTT. Translated, it gives CASSEREGAADTQYF.

The J gene is TRBJ1-1, the V gene TRBV30; 9 bases align to TRBD1. Germline trimming cut 8 bases from V and 3 bases from J; bases unmatched to any gene: 4. Germline values: CDR1 GTSNPN, CDR2 SVGIG (reference sequence). The CDR3 length is 12 residues. This CDR3 reads CALTGGDTEAFF. The CDR3 bases are TGTGCCCTGACAGGGGGGGACACTGAAGCTTTCTTT. The full variable domain, completed using reference TRBV30 and TRBJ1-1, is SQTIHQWPATLVQPVGSPLSLECTVEGTSNPNLYWYRQAAGRGLQLLFYSVGIGQISSEVPQNLSASRPQDRQFILSSKKLLLSDSGFYLCALTGGDTEAFFGQGTRLTVV.

The chain combines TRBV4-1 with TRBJ2-7, with 8 nucleotides matching TRBD2. The germline CDR1 and CDR2 sequences are MGHRA and YSYEKL. V trimming: 0 bases; J trimming: 6 bases; junction bases outside the gene matches: 7. This CDR3 has 15 residues. The CDR3 DNA sequence: TGCGCCAGCAGCCAAGAAGTAGCGGGGAGTTTCGAGCAGTACTTC. This sequence encodes CASSQEVAGSFEQYF.

The gene calls are TRBV7-9 and TRBJ1-1; possible D gene TRBD1, 5 bases. Germline loops: CDR1 SEHNR, CDR2 FQNEAQ (reference sequence). The CDR3 runs to 12 residues. Trimming left V 8 bases short and J 5 bases short, with 12 bases between. CDR3 DNA sequence: TGTGCCAGCGGCTGGGGGGTGACTGAAGCTTTCTTT. This translates into CASGWGVTEAFF. The full variable domain, its missing parts supplied by reference TRBV7-9 and TRBJ1-1, is DTGVSQNPRHKITKRGQNVTFRCDPISEHNRLYWYRQTLGQGPEFLTYFQNEAQLEKSRLLSDRFSAERPKGSFSTLEIQRTEQGDSAMYLCASGWGVTEAFFGQGTRLTVV.

The V call is TRBV5-1, the J call TRBJ2-7; D is ambiguous. The CDR3 extends over 12 amino acids. Germline-derived CDR1 and CDR2 are SGHRS and YFSETQ. V lost 4 bases to trimming and J lost 2 bases, with 7 bases between them. Here the CDR3 reads CASSADTYEQYF. In DNA, the CDR3 is TGCGCCAGCAGCGCCGACACCTACGAGCAGTACTTC. Drawing the rest from reference TRBV5-1 and TRBJ2-7, the complete variable domain is KAGVTQTPRYLIKTRGQQVTLSCSPISGHRSVSWYQQTPGQGLQFLFEYFSETQRNKGNFPGRFSGRQFSNSRSEMNVSTLELGDSALYLCASSADTYEQYFGPGTRLTVT.

The chain carries TRBV9 and TRBJ2-1; 7 nucleotides line up with TRBD2. CDR1 SGDLS and CDR2 YYNGEE come from the germline V gene. V shed 3 bases and J 2 bases; nucleotides not matched to a gene: 5. CDR3 length: 15 residues. CDR3 protein: CASSALADTYNEQFF. Here the CDR3 DNA reads TGTGCCAGCAGCGCCCTAGCGGACACCTACAATGAGCAGTTCTTC.

The V call is TRBV2, the J call TRBJ1-5, with 9 nucleotides matching TRBD1. Losses at the gene ends were 8 bases for V and 4 bases for J; bases not matched to a gene: 6. CDR3 length equals 14 residues. Germline CDR1 is SNHLY and CDR2 is FYNNEI. DNA of the CDR3: TGTGCCAGCCAAGCTGGGACAGGGAATCAGCCCCAGCATTTT. Translation gives CASQAGTGNQPQHF.

The chain has TRBV7-9 and TRBJ2-3, with TRBD1 as a possible D gene (7 bases). The CDR3 contains 16 residues. CDR1 SEHNR and CDR2 FQNEAQ come from the germline V gene (reference sequence). Trimming shortened V by 5 bases and J by 3 bases, and 18 bases separated the two germline ends. The CDR3 DNA is TGTGCCAGCAGCGCCCGAGGGGGGACAGCAACAGATACGCAGTATTTT. Residues: CASSARGGTATDTQYF. Combining the CDR3 with reference TRBV7-9 and TRBJ2-3 gives the whole variable domain DTGVSQNPRHKITKRGQNVTFRCDPISEHNRLYWYRQTLGQGPEFLTYFQNEAQLEKSRLLSDRFSAERPKGSFSTLEIQRTEQGDSAMYLCASSARGGTATDTQYFGPGTRLTVL.

The chain is built from TRBV30 and TRBJ2-1; D unresolved. In germline, CDR1 is GTSNPN, CDR2 SVGIG (reference sequence). The CDR3 has 13 residues. Trimming removed 6 bases from V and 5 bases from J, with 14 bases in between. The CDR3, as DNA: TGTGCCTGCGACTCGGGCAGAAACAATGAGCAGTTCTTC. This gives the protein CACDSGRNNEQFF.

This rearrangement joins TRBV30 to TRBJ2-7; D remains unclear. The CDR3 spans 14 residues. Germline V gene data show CDR1 as GTSNPN and CDR2 as SVGIG (reference sequence). V was pared by 1 base and J by 4 bases, with 14 bases between. The CDR3 region has the DNA TGTGCCTGGAGTGCGCGTGGTCTTATGTACGAGCAGTACTTC. Its protein product is CAWSARGLMYEQYF.

The chain links TRBV6-5 to TRBJ2-3; a weak D match, TRBD1 (5 bases). The germline CDR1 and CDR2 sequences are MNHEY and SVGAGI. Between the trimmed V and J ends, which lost 5 bases and 2 bases, there was a span of 14 bases. The CDR3 spans 15 residues. This chain's CDR3 is CASSHGQGHTDTQYF. For the CDR3, the DNA is TGTGCCAGCAGTCACGGGCAGGGCCACACAGATACGCAGTATTTT.

In DNA, the CDR3 is TGTGCCAGCAGTCGCGCTCTGGGGGGCTATGAGCAGTTCTTC. Amino acid sequence: CASSRALGGYEQFF. This chain uses TRBV27 with TRBJ2-1, with D perhaps matching TRBD1 or TRBD2 (6 bases each). This CDR3 is built from 14 residues. The ends were cut back, 5 bases at V and 8 bases at J, with 16 bases in the middle. Germline CDR1 is MNHEY and CDR2 is SMNVEV (reference sequence).